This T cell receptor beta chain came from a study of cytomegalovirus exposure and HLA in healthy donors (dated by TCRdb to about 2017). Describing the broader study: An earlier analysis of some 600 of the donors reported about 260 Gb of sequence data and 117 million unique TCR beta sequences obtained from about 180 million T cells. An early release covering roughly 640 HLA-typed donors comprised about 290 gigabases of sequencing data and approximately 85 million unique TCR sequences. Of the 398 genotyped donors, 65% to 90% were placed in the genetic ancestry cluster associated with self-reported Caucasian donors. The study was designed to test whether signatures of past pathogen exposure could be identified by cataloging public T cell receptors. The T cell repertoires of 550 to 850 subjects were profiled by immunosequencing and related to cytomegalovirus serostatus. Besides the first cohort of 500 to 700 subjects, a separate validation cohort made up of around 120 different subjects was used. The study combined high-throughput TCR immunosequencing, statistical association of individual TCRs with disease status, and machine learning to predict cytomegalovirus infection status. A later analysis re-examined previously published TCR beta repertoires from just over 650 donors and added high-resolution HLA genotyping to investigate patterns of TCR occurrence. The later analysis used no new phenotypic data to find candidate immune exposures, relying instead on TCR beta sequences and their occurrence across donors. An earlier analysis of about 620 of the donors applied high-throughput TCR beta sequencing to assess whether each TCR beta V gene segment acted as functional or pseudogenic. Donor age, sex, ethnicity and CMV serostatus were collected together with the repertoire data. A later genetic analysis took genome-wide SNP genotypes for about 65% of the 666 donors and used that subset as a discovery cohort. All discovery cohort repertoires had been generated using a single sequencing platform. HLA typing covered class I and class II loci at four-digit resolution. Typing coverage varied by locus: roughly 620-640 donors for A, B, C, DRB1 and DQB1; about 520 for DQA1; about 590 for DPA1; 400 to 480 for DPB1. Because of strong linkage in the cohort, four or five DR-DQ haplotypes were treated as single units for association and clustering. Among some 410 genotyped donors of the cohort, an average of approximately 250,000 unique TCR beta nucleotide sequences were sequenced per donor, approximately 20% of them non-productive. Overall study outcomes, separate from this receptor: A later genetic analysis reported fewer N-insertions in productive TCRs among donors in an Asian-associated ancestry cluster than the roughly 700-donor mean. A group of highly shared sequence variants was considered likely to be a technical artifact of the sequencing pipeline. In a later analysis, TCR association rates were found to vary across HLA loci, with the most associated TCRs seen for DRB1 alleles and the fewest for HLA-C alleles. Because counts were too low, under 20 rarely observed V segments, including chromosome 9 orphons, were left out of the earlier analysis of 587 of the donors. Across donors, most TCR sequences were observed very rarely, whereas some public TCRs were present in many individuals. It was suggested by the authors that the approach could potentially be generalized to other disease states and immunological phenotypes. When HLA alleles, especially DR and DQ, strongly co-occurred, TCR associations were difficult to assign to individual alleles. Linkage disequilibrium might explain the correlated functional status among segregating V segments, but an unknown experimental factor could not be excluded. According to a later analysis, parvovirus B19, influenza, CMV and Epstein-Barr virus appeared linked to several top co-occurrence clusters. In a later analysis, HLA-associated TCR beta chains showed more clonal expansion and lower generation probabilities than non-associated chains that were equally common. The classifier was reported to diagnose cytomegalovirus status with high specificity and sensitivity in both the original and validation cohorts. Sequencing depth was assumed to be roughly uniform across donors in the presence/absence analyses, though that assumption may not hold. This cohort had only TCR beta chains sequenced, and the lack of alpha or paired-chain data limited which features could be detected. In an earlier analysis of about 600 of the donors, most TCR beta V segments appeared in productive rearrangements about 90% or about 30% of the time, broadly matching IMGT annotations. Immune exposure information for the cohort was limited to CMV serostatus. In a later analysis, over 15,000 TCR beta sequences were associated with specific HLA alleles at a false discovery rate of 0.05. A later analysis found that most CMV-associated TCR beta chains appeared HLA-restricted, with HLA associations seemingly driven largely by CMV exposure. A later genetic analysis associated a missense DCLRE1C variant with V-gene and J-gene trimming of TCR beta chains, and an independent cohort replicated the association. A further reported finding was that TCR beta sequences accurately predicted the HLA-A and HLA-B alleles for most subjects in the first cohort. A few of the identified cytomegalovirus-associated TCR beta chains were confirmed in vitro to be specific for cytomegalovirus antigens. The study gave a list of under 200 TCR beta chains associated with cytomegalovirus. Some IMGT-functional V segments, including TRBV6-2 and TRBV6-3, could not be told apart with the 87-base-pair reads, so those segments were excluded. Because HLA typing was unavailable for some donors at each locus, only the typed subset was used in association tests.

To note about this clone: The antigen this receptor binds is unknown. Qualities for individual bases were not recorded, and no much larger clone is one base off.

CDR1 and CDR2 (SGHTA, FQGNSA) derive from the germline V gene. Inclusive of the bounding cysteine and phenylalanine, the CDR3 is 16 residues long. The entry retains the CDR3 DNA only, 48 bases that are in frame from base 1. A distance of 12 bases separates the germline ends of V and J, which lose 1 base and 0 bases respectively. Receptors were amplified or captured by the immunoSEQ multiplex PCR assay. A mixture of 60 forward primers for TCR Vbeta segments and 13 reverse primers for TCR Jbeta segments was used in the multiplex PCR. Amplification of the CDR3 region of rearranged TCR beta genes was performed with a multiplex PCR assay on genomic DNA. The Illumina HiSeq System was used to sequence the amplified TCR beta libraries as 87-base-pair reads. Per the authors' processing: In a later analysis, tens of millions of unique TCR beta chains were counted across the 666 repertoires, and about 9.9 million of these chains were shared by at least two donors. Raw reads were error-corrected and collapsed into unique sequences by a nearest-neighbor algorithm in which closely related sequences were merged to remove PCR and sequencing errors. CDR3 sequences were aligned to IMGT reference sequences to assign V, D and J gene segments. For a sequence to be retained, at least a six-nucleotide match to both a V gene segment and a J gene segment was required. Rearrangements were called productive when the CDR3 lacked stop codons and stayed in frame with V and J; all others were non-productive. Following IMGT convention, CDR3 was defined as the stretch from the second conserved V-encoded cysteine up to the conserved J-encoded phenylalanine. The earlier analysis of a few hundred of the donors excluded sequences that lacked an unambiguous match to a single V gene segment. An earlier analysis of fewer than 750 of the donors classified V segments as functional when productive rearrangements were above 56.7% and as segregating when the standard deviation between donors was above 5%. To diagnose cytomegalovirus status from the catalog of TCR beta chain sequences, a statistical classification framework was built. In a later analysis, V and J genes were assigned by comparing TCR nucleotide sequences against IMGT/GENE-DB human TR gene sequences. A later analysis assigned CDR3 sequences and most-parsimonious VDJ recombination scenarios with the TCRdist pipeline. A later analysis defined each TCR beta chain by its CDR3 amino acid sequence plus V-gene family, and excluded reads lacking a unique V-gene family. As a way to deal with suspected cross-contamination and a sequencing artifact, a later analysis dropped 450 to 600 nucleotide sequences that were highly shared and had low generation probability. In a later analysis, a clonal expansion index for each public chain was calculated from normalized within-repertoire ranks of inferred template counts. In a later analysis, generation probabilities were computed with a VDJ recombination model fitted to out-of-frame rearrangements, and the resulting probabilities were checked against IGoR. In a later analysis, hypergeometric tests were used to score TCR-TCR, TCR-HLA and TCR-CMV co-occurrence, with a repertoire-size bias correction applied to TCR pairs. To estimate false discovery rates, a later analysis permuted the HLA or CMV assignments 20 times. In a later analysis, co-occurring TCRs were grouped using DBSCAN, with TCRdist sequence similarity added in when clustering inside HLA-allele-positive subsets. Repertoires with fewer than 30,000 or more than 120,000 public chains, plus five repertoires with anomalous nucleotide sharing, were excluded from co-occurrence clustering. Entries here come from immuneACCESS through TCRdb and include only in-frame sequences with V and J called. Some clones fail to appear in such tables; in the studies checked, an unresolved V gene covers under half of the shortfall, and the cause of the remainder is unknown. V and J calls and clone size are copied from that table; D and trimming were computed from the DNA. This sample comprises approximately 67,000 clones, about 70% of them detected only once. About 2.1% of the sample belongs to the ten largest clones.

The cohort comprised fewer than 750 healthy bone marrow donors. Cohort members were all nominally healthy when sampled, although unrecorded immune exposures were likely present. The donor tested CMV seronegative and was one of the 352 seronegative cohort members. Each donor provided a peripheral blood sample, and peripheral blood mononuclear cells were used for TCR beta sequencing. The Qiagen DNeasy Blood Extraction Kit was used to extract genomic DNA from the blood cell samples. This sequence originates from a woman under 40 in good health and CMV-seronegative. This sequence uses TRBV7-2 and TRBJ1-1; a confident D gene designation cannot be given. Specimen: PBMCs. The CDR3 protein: CASSLVWQLMNTEAFF. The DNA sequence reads TGTGCCAGCAGCTTAGTGTGGCAGTTGATGAACACTGAAGCTTTCTTT.